A single T cell receptor beta chain is shown here with its context. Generated by immunoSEQ multiplex PCR, the TCRdb table keeps only in-frame clones and is missing some. This repertoire shows approximately 220,000 clones, approximately 83% found once; its top ten account for around 25%. The data were taken from a study of blood T cell repertoires in COVID-19. In the study overall: Material from acute and convalescent COVID-19 was sourced from the United States, Italy and Spain. From T cells, B-cell-depleted T cells, or PBMCs came the material, which was cDNA or gDNA.

Germline CDR1 and CDR2: ENHRY and SYGVKD. This CDR3 comprises 16 residues. V lost 3 bases to trimming and J lost 6 bases, with 20 bases between them. Specimen: peripheral blood. This receptor was identified in a man aged 40-55 years with acute or convalescent COVID-19. The V call is TRBV10-3, the J call TRBJ1-2, with D perhaps TRBD1 (5 bases). This CDR3 reads CAISDPGPRDIHGYTF. Written as DNA, the CDR3 is TGTGCCATCAGTGACCCGGGCCCCAGGGATATCCATGGCTACACCTTC.